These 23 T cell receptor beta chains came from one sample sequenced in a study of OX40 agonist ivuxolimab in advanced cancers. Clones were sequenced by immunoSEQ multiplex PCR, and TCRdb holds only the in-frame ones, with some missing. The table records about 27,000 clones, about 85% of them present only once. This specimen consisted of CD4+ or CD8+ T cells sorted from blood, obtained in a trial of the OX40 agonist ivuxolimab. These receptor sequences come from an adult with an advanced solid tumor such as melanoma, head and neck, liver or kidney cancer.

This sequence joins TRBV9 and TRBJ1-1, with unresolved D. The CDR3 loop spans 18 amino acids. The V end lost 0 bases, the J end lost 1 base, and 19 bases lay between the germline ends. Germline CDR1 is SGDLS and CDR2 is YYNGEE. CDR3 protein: CASSVVRSPEDQNTEAFF. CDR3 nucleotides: TGTGCCAGCAGCGTAGTACGATCGCCTGAGGACCAGAACACTGAAGCTTTCTTT.

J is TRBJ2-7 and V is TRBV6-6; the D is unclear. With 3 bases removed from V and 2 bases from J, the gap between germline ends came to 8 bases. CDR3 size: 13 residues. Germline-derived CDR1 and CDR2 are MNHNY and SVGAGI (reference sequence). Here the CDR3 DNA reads TGTGCCAGCAGTTATGGCAAAGCCTACGAGCAGTACTTC. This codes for CASSYGKAYEQYF.

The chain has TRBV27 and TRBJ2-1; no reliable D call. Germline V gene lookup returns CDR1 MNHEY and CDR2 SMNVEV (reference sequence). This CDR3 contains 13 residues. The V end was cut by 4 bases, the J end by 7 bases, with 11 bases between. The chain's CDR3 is CASSWGPGNEQFF. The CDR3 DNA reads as TGTGCCAGCAGTTGGGGTCCCGGGAATGAGCAGTTCTTC.

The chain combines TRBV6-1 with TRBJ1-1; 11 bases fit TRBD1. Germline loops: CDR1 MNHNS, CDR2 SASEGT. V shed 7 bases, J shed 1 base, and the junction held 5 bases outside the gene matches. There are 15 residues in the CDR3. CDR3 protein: CASKGTGGKNTEAFF. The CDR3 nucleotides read TGTGCCAGCAAGGGGACAGGGGGAAAGAACACTGAAGCTTTCTTT.

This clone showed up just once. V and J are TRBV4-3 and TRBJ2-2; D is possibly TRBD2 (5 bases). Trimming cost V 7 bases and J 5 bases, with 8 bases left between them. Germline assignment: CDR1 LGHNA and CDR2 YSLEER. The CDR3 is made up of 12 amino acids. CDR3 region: CASKRETGELFF. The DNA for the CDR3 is TGCGCCAGCAAGAGGGAAACCGGGGAGCTGTTTTTT.

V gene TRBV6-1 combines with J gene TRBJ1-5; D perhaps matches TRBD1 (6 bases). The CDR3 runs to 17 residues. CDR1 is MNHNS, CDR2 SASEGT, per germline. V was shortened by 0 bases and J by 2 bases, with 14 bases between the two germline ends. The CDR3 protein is CASSEARGAVGNQPQHF. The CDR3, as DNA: TGTGCCAGCAGTGAAGCTCGGGGGGCAGTGGGCAATCAGCCCCAGCATTTT.

The CDR3, as DNA: TGTGCCAGCAGTTTTTATAGCGGGGAGACCCAGTACTTC. Encoded protein: CASSFYSGETQYF. This chain links TRBV28 with TRBJ2-5; TRBD2 agrees at 7 bases. V gave up 3 bases and J gave up 5 bases; unmatched junction bases: 3. CDR1 is MDHEN, CDR2 SYDVKM, per germline. The CDR3 spans 13 residues.

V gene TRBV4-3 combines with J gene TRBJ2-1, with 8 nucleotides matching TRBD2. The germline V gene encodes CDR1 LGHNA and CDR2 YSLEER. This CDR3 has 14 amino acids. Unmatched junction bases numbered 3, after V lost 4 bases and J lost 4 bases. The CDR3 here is CASSLRGEYNEQFF. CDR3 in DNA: TGCGCCAGCAGCCTGCGGGGGGAGTACAATGAGCAGTTCTTC.

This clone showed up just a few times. CDR3 amino acids: CASSYSSVVREQYF. CDR3 DNA: TGTGCCAGCAGTTACTCTAGTGTGGTCCGCGAGCAGTACTTC. This sequence joins TRBV6-5 and TRBJ2-7; no clear D gene. Germline CDR1 reads MNHEY; CDR2 reads SVGAGI. CDR3 length: 14 residues. The ends were cut back, 0 bases at V and 6 bases at J, with 12 bases in the middle.

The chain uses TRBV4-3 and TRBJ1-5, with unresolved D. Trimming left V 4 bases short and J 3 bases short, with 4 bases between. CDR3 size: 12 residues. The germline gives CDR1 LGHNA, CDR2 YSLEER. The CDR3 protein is CASSLNNQPQHF. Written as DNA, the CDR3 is TGCGCCAGCAGCCTTAACAATCAGCCCCAGCATTTT.

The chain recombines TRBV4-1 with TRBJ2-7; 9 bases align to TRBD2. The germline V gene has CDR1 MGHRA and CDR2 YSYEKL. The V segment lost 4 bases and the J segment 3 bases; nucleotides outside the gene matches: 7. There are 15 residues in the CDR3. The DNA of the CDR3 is TGCGCCAGCAGCCCGGGAGCGGGGGGCGTCTACGAGCAGTACTTC. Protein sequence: CASSPGAGGVYEQYF.

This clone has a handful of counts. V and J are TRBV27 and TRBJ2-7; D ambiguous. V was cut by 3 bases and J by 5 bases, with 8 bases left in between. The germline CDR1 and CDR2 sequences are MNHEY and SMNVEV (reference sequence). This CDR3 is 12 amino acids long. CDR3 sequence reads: CASSFSRDEQYF. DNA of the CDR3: TGTGCCAGCAGTTTTAGCCGCGACGAGCAGTACTTC.

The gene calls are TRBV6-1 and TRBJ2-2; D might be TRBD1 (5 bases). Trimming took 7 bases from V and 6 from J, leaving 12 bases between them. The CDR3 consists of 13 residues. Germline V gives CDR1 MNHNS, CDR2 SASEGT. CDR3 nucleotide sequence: TGTGCCAGCAACCTAAGGGGCTCCGGGGAGCTGTTTTTT. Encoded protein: CASNLRGSGELFF.

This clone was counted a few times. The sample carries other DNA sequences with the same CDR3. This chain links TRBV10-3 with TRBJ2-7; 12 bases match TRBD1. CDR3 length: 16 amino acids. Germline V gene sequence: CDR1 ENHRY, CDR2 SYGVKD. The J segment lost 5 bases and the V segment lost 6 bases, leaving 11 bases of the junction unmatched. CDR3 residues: CAIRGMGQGAEDEQYF. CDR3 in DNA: TGTGCCATCAGAGGAATGGGACAGGGGGCTGAGGACGAGCAGTACTTC.

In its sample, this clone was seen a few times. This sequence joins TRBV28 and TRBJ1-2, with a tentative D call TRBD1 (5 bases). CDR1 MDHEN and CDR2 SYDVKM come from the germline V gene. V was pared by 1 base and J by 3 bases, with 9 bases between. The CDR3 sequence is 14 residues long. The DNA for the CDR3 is TGTGCCAGCAGTTTATATCGGGGGGACTATGGCTACACCTTC. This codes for CASSLYRGDYGYTF.

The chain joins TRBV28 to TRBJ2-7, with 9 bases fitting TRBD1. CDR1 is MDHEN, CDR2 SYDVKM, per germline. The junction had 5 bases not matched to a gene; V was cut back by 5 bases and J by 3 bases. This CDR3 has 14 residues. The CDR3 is CASSRRDRVYEQYF. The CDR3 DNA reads TGTGCCAGCAGTCGCCGGGACAGGGTCTACGAGCAGTACTTC.

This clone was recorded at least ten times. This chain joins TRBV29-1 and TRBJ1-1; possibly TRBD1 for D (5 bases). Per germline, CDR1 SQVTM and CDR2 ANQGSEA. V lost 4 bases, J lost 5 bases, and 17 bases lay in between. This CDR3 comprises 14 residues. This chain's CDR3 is CSVVSGLGVTEAFF. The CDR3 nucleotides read TGCAGCGTTGTGTCGGGATTGGGGGTAACTGAAGCTTTCTTT. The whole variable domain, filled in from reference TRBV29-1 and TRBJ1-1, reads SAVISQKPSRDICQRGTSLTIQCQVDSQVTMMFWYRQQPGQSLTLIATANQGSEATYESGFVIDKFPISRPNLTFSTLTVSNMSPEDSSIYLCSVVSGLGVTEAFFGQGTRLTVV.

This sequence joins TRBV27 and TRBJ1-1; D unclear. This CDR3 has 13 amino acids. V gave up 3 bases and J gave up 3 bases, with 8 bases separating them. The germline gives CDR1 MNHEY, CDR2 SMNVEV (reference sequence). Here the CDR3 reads CASSFQSHTEAFF. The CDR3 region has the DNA TGTGCCAGCAGTTTCCAGTCCCACACTGAAGCTTTCTTT.

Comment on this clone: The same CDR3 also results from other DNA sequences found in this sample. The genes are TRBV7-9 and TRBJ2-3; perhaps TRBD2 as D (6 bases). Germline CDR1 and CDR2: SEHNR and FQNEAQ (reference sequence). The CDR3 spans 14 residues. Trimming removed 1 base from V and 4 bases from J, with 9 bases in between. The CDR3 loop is CASSLGLGADTQYF. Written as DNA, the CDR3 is TGTGCCAGCAGCTTAGGACTAGGCGCAGATACGCAGTATTTT.

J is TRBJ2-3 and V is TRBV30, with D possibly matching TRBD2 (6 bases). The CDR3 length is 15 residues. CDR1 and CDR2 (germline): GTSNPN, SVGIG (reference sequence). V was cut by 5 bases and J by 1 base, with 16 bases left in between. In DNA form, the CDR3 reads TGTGCCTGGGGCCCTGGGGTAGCGGGCACAGATACGCAGTATTTT. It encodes CAWGPGVAGTDTQYF.

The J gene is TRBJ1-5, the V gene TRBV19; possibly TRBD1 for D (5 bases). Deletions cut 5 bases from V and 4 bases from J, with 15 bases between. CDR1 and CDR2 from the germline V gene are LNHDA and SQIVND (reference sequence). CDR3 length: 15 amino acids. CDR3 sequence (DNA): TGTGCCAGTAGTGGGTCGACAGAATTAAATCAGCCCCAGCATTTT. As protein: CASSGSTELNQPQHF.

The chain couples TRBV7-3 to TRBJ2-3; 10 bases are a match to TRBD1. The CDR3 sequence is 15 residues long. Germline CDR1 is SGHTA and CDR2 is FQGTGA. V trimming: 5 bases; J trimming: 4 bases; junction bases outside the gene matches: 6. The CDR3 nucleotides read TGTGCCAGCAGCCCGACAGGGGGCTCGGCAGATACGCAGTATTTT. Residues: CASSPTGGSADTQYF.

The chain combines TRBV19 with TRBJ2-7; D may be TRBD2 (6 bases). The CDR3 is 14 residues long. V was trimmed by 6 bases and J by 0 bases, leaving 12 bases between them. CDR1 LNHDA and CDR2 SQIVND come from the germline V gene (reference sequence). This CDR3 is CASSTGVPSYEQYF. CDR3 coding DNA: TGTGCCAGTAGCACGGGAGTGCCCTCCTACGAGCAGTACTTC.